The next 25 T cell receptor beta chains were all read from a single sample in a study of blood T cell repertoires in COVID-19 (dated by TCRdb to 2018 to 2020). Library method: the immunoSEQ multiplex PCR assay. This immuneACCESS table, as held by TCRdb, lists in-frame sequences with V and J called but not all clones. Of the missing ones, under half trace to an unresolved V gene in checked studies; the others have no known cause. A total of approximately 130,000 clones appear in this sample, around 78% of them only once. Jointly, the top ten make up 10% to 12% of the sample. Sequencing was carried out using peripheral blood. All receptors derive from a human donor in a cohort sampled during active COVID-19.

The count of this clone is one. The V gene is TRBV5-5, the J gene TRBJ2-3; TRBD1 matches 9 bases. Germline V gene lookup returns CDR1 SGHKS and CDR2 YYEKEE (reference sequence). The CDR3 is made up of 15 amino acids. The V and J ends lost 0 bases and 7 bases, in that order; junction bases with no gene match: 6. The CDR3 spells CASSLDRGQSNTQYF. In nucleotides, the CDR3 is TGTGCCAGCAGCTTGGACAGGGGGCAGTCGAATACGCAGTATTTT. The full variable domain, with the rest looked up from reference TRBV5-5 and TRBJ2-3, is DAGVTQSPTHLIKTRGQQVTLRCSPISGHKSVSWYQQVLGQGPQFIFQYYEKEERGRGNFPDRFSARQFPNYSSELNVNALLLGDSALYLCASSLDRGQSNTQYFGPGTRLTVL.

The chain recombines TRBV7-9 with TRBJ1-6; a possible D gene is TRBD1 (5 bases). Germline V gene lookup returns CDR1 SEHNR and CDR2 FQNEAQ (reference sequence). V lost 5 bases to trimming and J lost 9 bases, with 17 bases between them. The CDR3 consists of 15 residues. CDR3 sequence: CASSVNRFDGSPLHF. In DNA, the CDR3 is TGTGCCAGCAGCGTCAACAGGTTTGATGGTTCACCCCTCCACTTT.

This clone was seen only once. Here the CDR3 DNA reads TGTGCCACCTCCCAGGCCGGGACAGTCTCCTACGAGCAGTACTTC. It codes for CATSQAGTVSYEQYF. The chain couples TRBV6-5 to TRBJ2-7; 7 positions match TRBD1. Trimming removed 10 bases from V and 0 bases from J; junction bases left unmatched: 12. The V gene's germline CDR1 is MNHEY and CDR2 SVGAGI. This CDR3 region has 15 residues.

The chain carries TRBV6-1 and TRBJ2-7; D is possibly TRBD2 (6 bases). Germline V gives CDR1 MNHNS, CDR2 SASEGT. Deletions cut 3 bases from V and 1 base from J, with 7 bases between. There are 13 residues in the CDR3. The CDR3 loop is CASSDGGSYEQYF. CDR3 nucleotide sequence: TGTGCCAGCAGTGATGGGGGGTCCTACGAGCAGTACTTC.

This clone appeared once. This chain connects TRBV28 to TRBJ2-7; 10 bases fit TRBD1. The CDR3 is 13 residues long. Germline trimming cut 6 bases from V and 6 bases from J; bases unmatched to any gene: 5. CDR1 MDHEN and CDR2 SYDVKM come from the germline V gene. CDR3 nucleotides: TGTGCCAGCAGGACAGGGGGCTGGCGCGAGCAGTACTTC. Amino acids: CASRTGGWREQYF.

The chain joins TRBV19 to TRBJ1-4; the match to TRBD1 covers 7 bases. Looked up from germline, CDR1 is LNHDA and CDR2 is SQIVND (reference sequence). The length of the CDR3 is 16 residues. V shed 5 bases, J shed 5 bases, and the junction held 11 bases outside the gene matches. The CDR3 region has the DNA TGTGCCAGTAGTTATAAAACCGGGACAGCAAATGAAAAACTGTTTTTT. Its translation is CASSYKTGTANEKLFF.

The chain links TRBV27 to TRBJ2-1; 9 nucleotides align to TRBD2. The CDR3 sequence is 19 residues long. J lost 4 bases, V lost 5 bases, and 18 bases had no gene match. Germline values: CDR1 MNHEY, CDR2 SMNVEV (reference sequence). The CDR3 sequence: CASSGPPTPRGGGYNEQFF. CDR3 nucleotides: TGTGCCAGCAGTGGGCCCCCAACCCCGCGGGGGGGCGGGTACAATGAGCAGTTCTTC.

The chain carries TRBV6-6 and TRBJ2-7; maybe TRBD2 (7 bases). The ends were cut back, 7 bases at V and 2 bases at J, with 21 bases in the middle. Germline V gene lookup returns CDR1 MNHNY and CDR2 SVGAGI (reference sequence). This CDR3 spans 16 amino acids. The CDR3 DNA sequence: TGTGCCAGCACTTCAGGGGCGCGGGGGCCTACCTACGAGCAGTACTTC. It encodes CASTSGARGPTYEQYF.

The chain recombines TRBV19 with TRBJ1-5; 11 bases are shared with TRBD1. J lost 6 bases, V lost 5 bases, and 9 bases had no gene match. Germline CDR1 is LNHDA and CDR2 is SQIVND (reference sequence). The CDR3 sequence is 16 residues long. The CDR3 here is CASSLRTGGHRQPQHF. In nucleotides, the CDR3 is TGTGCCAGTAGTCTTCGGACAGGGGGCCACCGTCAGCCCCAGCATTTT.

The rearrangement uses TRBV7-9 and TRBJ1-3, with D perhaps matching TRBD1 (6 bases). This CDR3 is 15 amino acids long. Trimming took 2 bases from V and 4 from J, leaving 12 bases between them. Germline lookup yields CDR1 SEHNR and CDR2 FQNEAQ (reference sequence). The CDR3 sequence: CASSLLTGFGNTIYF. The CDR3 coding sequence is TGTGCCAGCAGCTTACTCACAGGGTTCGGAAACACCATATATTTT.

The chain couples TRBV6-1 to TRBJ1-2; D unclear. The germline V gene has CDR1 MNHNS and CDR2 SASEGT. The V end was cut by 0 bases, the J end by 5 bases, with 10 bases between. CDR3 length equals 14 residues. The CDR3 DNA follows: TGTGCCAGCAGTGAAGCGCCTTCACTATATGGCTACACCTTC. Amino acid sequence: CASSEAPSLYGYTF.

This chain links TRBV6-5 with TRBJ2-3; 7 bases match TRBD1. CDR1 and CDR2 from the germline V gene are MNHEY and SVGAGI. The V segment lost 8 bases and the J segment 5 bases; nucleotides outside the gene matches: 7. The CDR3 is 13 residues long. CDR3 amino acids: CASQDRVGDTQYF. The CDR3 coding sequence is TGTGCCAGCCAAGACAGGGTGGGAGATACGCAGTATTTT.

This chain links TRBV5-1 with TRBJ1-4; possibly TRBD1 for D (6 bases). Trimming stripped 0 bases from V and 4 bases from J, with 13 bases between. The CDR3 contains 16 residues. Germline V CDR1 and CDR2: SGHRS, YFSETQ. The CDR3 DNA reads TGCGCCAGCAGCTTGGAGCCAGGGGATGGTAATGAAAAACTGTTTTTT. This encodes CASSLEPGDGNEKLFF.

The gene calls are TRBV23-1 and TRBJ1-3; TRBD1 is a possible D gene (6 bases). TRBV23-1 is recorded as an ORF, its role being uncertain. This CDR3 comprises 18 residues. V gave up 0 bases and J gave up 0 bases, with 15 bases separating them. CDR3 residues: CASSQSPGALHSGNTIYF. Written as DNA, the CDR3 is TGCGCCAGCAGTCAATCCCCAGGGGCCCTCCACTCTGGAAACACCATATATTTT.

The chain's CDR3 is CASSGTVETQYF. The CDR3 DNA is TGTGCCAGCAGCGGGACTGTGGAGACCCAGTACTTC. J is TRBJ2-5 and V is TRBV2; D may be TRBD2 (6 bases). This CDR3 region has 12 residues. In germline, CDR1 is SNHLY, CDR2 FYNNEI. V was clipped by 6 bases and J by 5 bases, with 10 bases between them.

This sequence joins TRBV5-1 and TRBJ2-1; D uncertain. Germline assignment: CDR1 SGHRS and CDR2 YFSETQ. The CDR3 totals 11 residues. V was clipped by 4 bases and J by 8 bases, with 7 bases between them. The CDR3 sequence is CASSRDYEQFF. For the CDR3, the DNA is TGCGCCAGCAGCCGAGATTATGAGCAGTTCTTC. Full variable domain (missing parts from reference TRBV5-1 and TRBJ2-1): KAGVTQTPRYLIKTRGQQVTLSCSPISGHRSVSWYQQTPGQGLQFLFEYFSETQRNKGNFPGRFSGRQFSNSRSEMNVSTLELGDSALYLCASSRDYEQFFGPGTRLTVL.

This clone turned up a few times. The V and J genes are TRBV5-6 and TRBJ1-1, with D unclear. The CDR3 totals 16 residues. V was trimmed by 0 bases and J by 4 bases, leaving 16 bases between them. CDR1 and CDR2 (germline): SGHDT, YYEEEE. This chain's CDR3 is CASSLDIGQVITEAFF. The CDR3 DNA reads TGTGCCAGCAGCTTGGATATCGGCCAGGTCATCACTGAAGCTTTCTTT. The entire variable domain, with the rest obtained from reference TRBV5-6 and TRBJ1-1, is as follows: DAGVTQSPTHLIKTRGQQVTLRCSPKSGHDTVSWYQQALGQGPQFIFQYYEEEERQRGNFPDRFSGHQFPNYSSELNVNALLLGDSALYLCASSLDIGQVITEAFFGQGTRLTVV.

This clone appeared once. The rearrangement uses TRBV11-2 and TRBJ1-4; weak D call: TRBD1 (5 bases). The CDR3 loop spans 15 amino acids. V lost 3 bases to trimming and J lost 0 bases, with 8 bases between them. Germline V gene lookup returns CDR1 SGHAT and CDR2 FQNNGV. This chain's CDR3 is CASSFRGATNEKLFF. The CDR3 coding sequence is TGTGCCAGCAGCTTCCGGGGGGCAACTAATGAAAAACTGTTTTTT.

The chain is built from TRBV5-1 and TRBJ1-2; the D is unclear. Trimming pared 0 bases from V and 5 bases from J, leaving 8 bases between. In germline, CDR1 is SGHRS, CDR2 YFSETQ. CDR3 length equals 13 residues. CDR3 DNA sequence: TGCGCCAGCAGCTTGGAATGGAGATATGGCTACACCTTC. The encoded protein is CASSLEWRYGYTF.

The sample holds many counts of this clone. The V and J genes are TRBV11-3 and TRBJ1-1; possible D gene TRBD1, 6 bases. Germline V lookup: CDR1 SGHNT, CDR2 YENEEA. The germline V and J ends were trimmed by 4 bases and 4 bases, with 16 bases remaining between them. The CDR3 totals 15 residues. CDR3 bases: TGTGCCAGCAGCTCCCGACAGGCCCTGGGCACTGAAGCTTTCTTT. This sequence encodes CASSSRQALGTEAFF. The full variable domain, with the rest looked up from reference TRBV11-3 and TRBJ1-1, is EAGVVQSPRYKIIEKKQPVAFWCNPISGHNTLYWYLQNLGQGPELLIRYENEEAVDDSQLPKDRFSAERLKGVDSTLKIQPAELGDSAVYLCASSSRQALGTEAFFGQGTRLTVV.

The chain uses TRBV7-9 and TRBJ2-2; possible D gene TRBD2, 5 bases. CDR3 size: 14 residues. Per germline, CDR1 SEHNR and CDR2 FQNEAQ (reference sequence). V lost 0 bases, J lost 6 bases, and 8 bases lay in between. CDR3 sequence (DNA): TGTGCCAGCAGCTTAGCTAGCGTTGCCGGGGAGCTGTTTTTT. Protein product: CASSLASVAGELFF.

The chain couples TRBV4-1 to TRBJ2-5, with 15 bases aligning to TRBD2. The J segment lost 5 bases and the V segment lost 3 bases, leaving 4 bases of the junction unmatched. This CDR3 region has 16 residues. Germline V lookup: CDR1 MGHRA, CDR2 YSYEKL. Here the CDR3 DNA reads TGCGCCAGCAGCCAGGGACTAGCGGGGGGTTGGGAGACCCAGTACTTC. This sequence encodes CASSQGLAGGWETQYF.

The V gene is TRBV3-1 (or the pseudogene TRBV3-2), the J gene TRBJ2-6, with 9 bases that match TRBD1. J lost 2 bases, V lost 2 bases, and 4 bases had no gene match. Germline loops: CDR1 LGHDT, CDR2 YNNKEL (reference sequence). CDR3 size: 17 residues. CDR3 nucleotides: TGTGCCAGCAGCCAAACGACAGGGGGAACTGGGGCCAACGTCCTGACTTTC. It is translated as CASSQTTGGTGANVLTF.

The chain uses TRBV19 and TRBJ2-5; a possible D gene is TRBD1 (6 bases). The germline V gene has CDR1 LNHDA and CDR2 SQIVND (reference sequence). The V end was cut by 0 bases, the J end by 4 bases, with 12 bases between. The CDR3 extends over 15 amino acids. The CDR3 nucleotides read TGTGCCAGTAGTATAGATAGCAGGGGAAGAGAGACCCAGTACTTC. It specifies CASSIDSRGRETQYF.

The V call is TRBV28, the J call TRBJ1-2; D not certain. CDR3 length: 12 residues. With 5 bases removed from V and 7 bases from J, the gap between germline ends came to 11 bases. CDR1 and CDR2 from the germline V gene are MDHEN and SYDVKM. CDR3 nucleotides: TGTGCCAGCAGTCCCCTATTTCGTGGCTACACCTTC. This sequence encodes CASSPLFRGYTF.